This TCR beta chain was recovered during a study of blood T cell repertoires in COVID-19. Turning to the study itself: Acute and convalescent COVID-19 specimens originated in the United States, Italy and Spain. Sources were T cells, B-cell-depleted T cells, or PBMCs; the material itself was cDNA or gDNA.

Those enrolled, adults aged roughly 18 to 95 years, came from under 25 US areas. Assignments of participants to cohorts depended upon their own reported clinical history. Here immunoSEQ multiplex PCR was the method, and the copy in TCRdb shows in-frame clones only, minus some. The table records about 280,000 clones, roughly 89% of them present only once. This CDR3 region has 18 residues. V gave up 0 bases and J gave up 5 bases; unmatched junction bases: 11. Germline loops: CDR1 MGHRA, CDR2 YSYEKL. This clonotype was obtained from a woman between 18 and 29 years old with acute COVID-19. The chain couples TRBV4-1 to TRBJ2-7; TRBD2 agrees at 12 bases. Input material: PBMCs or T cells enriched from blood (not recorded which). The CDR3 sequence is CASSQERMTSGSVNEQYF. CDR3 in DNA: TGCGCCAGCAGCCAAGAAAGGATGACTAGCGGGAGTGTCAACGAGCAGTACTTC.